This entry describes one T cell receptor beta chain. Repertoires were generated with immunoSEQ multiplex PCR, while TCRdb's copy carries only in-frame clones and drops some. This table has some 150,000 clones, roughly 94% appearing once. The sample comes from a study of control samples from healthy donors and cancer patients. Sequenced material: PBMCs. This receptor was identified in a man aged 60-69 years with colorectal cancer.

For the CDR3, the DNA is TGCGCCAGCAGCCAAGATGTAGCGGGGGGCACAGATACGCAGTATTTT. This gives the protein CASSQDVAGGTDTQYF. This sequence joins TRBV4-3 and TRBJ2-3; 9 nucleotides match TRBD2. Per germline, CDR1 LGHNA and CDR2 YSLEER. Losses at the gene ends were 0 bases for V and 1 base for J; bases not matched to a gene: 2. This CDR3 is 16 amino acids long.